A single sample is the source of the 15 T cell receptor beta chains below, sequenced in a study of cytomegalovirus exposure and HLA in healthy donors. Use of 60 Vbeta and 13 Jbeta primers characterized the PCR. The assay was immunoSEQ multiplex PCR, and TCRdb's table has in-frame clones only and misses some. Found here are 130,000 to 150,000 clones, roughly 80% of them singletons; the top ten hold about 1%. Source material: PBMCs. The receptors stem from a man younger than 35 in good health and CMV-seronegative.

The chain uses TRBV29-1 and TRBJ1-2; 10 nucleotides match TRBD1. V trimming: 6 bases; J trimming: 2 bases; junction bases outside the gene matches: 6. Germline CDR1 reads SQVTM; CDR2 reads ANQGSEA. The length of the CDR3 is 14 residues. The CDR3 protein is CSVGDRGVNYGYTF. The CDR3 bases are TGCAGCGTAGGGGACAGGGGAGTCAACTATGGCTACACCTTC.

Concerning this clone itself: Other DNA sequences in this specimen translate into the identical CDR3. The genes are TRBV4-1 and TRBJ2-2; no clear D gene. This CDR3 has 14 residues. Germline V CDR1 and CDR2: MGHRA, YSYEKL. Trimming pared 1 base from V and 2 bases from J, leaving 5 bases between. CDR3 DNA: TGCGCCAGCAGCCAAGGACTCAACACCGGGGAGCTGTTTTTT. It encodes CASSQGLNTGELFF.

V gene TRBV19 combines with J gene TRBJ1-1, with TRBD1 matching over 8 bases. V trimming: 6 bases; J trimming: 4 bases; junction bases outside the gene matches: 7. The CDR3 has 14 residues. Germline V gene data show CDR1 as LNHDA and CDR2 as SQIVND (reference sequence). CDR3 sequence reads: CASSRAGQGTEAFF. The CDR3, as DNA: TGTGCCAGTAGCAGAGCCGGACAGGGCACTGAAGCTTTCTTT.

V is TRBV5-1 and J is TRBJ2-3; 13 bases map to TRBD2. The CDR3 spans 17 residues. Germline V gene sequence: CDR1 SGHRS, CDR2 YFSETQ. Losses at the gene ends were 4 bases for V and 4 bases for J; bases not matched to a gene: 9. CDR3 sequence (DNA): TGCGCCAGCAGCCTATTCGGACTAGCGGGGGAACCAGATACGCAGTATTTT. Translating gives CASSLFGLAGEPDTQYF.

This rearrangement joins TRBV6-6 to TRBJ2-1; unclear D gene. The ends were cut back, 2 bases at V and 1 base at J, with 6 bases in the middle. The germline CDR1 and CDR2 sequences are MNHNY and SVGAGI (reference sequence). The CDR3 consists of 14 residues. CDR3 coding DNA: TGTGCCAGCAGTTACGAGCTTTCCTACAATGAGCAGTTCTTC. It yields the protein CASSYELSYNEQFF.

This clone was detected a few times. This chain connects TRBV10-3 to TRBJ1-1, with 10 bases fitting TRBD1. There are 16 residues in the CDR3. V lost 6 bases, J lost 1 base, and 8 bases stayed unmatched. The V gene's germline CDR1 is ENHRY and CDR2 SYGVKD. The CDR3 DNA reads TGTGCCATCAGCGGACGACAGGGGGCGTCGAACACTGAAGCTTTCTTT. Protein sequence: CAISGRQGASNTEAFF.

The CDR3 nucleotides are TGCGCCAGCAGCTTGTTCCTGGAGGGCGGGGAGCTGTTTTTT. It encodes CASSLFLEGGELFF. The chain joins TRBV5-1 to TRBJ2-2; TRBD2 is a possible D gene (6 bases). Germline V gives CDR1 SGHRS, CDR2 YFSETQ. The ends were cut back, 1 base at V and 7 bases at J, with 11 bases in the middle. This CDR3 has 14 residues.

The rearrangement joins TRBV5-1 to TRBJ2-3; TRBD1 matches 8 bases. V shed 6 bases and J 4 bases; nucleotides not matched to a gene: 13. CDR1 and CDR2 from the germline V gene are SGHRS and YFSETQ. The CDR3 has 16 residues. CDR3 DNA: TGCGCCAGCACCGCCTCTTCAGGGGGCAATTCAGATACGCAGTATTTT. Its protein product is CASTASSGGNSDTQYF.

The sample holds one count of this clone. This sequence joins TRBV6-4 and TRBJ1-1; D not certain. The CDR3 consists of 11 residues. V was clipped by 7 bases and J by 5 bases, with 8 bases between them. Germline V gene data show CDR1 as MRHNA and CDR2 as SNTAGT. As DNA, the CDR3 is TGTGCCAGCACCTCGGGAACTGAAGCTTTCTTT. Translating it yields CASTSGTEAFF.

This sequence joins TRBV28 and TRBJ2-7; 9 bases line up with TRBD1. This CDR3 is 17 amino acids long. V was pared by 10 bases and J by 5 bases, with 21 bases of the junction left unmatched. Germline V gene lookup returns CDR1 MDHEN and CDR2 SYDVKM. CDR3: CATIYRKRDREKHEQYF. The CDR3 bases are TGTGCCACCATCTACCGCAAACGGGACAGGGAGAAACACGAGCAGTACTTC.

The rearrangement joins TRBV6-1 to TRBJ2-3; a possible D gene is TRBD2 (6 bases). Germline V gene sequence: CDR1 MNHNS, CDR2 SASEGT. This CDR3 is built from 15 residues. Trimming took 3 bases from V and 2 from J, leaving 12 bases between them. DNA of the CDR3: TGTGCCAGCAGTGAGAATTGGGGGGTCACAGATACGCAGTATTTT. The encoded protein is CASSENWGVTDTQYF.

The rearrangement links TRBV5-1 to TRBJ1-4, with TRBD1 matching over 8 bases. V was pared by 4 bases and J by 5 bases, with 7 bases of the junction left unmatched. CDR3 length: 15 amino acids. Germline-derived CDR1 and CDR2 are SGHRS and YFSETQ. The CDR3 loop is CASSPTGDRNEKLFF. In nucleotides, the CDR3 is TGCGCCAGCAGCCCCACCGGGGACAGGAATGAAAAACTGTTTTTT.

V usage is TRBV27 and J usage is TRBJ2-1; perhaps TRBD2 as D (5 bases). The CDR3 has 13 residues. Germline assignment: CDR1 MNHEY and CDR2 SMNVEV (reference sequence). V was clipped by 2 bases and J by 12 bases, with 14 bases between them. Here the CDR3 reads CASSLSAGEVQFF. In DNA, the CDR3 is TGTGCCAGCAGTTTAAGCGCCGGGGAAGTGCAGTTCTTC.

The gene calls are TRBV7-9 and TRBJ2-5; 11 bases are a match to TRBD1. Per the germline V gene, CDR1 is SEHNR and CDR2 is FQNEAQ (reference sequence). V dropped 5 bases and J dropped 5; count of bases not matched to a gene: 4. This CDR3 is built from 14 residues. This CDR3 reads CASSLRTGGETQYF. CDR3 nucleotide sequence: TGTGCCAGCAGCCTCAGGACAGGGGGCGAGACCCAGTACTTC.

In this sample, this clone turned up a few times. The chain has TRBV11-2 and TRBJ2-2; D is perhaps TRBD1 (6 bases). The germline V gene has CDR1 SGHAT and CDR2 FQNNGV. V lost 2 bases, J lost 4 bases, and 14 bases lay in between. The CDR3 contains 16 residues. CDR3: CASSLFTGSGTGELFF. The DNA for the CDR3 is TGTGCCAGCAGCTTATTCACAGGGTCGGGCACCGGGGAGCTGTTTTTT.